Listed below are T cell receptor beta chains from one sample, sequenced in a study of control samples from healthy donors and cancer patients. Only in-frame clones appear in the TCRdb table, and some are missing; sequencing was by immunoSEQ multiplex PCR. This sample carries 150,000 to 200,000 clones, roughly 90% of them seen once, and the ten largest clones take 12%. Sequencing was done on a sample of blood. These receptors were taken from a man between 25 and 39 years old in good health. CDR3s include the opening cysteine and the closing phenylalanine or tryptophan. The D gene is left open where the match is weak. Expanded clones get a size class; other rows say once, few or many, or leave the size out.

NA	TRBV6-5	TRBD2	TRBJ2-2	CASSYGASGNTGELFF	TGTGCCAGCAGTTACGGAGCTAGCGGTAACACCGGGGAGCTGTTTTTT
NA	TRBV7-2	NA	TRBJ2-7	CASSLNQGRGYEQYF	TGTGCCAGCAGCTTAAATCAGGGGAGAGGCTACGAGCAGTACTTC
NA	TRBV5-1	NA	TRBJ2-2	CASSLDLAITGELFF	TGCGCCAGCAGCTTGGATCTAGCGATAACCGGGGAGCTGTTTTTT
NA	TRBV25-1	TRBD2	TRBJ2-2	CASSAGREEYTGELFF	TGTGCCAGCAGTGCCGGGCGGGAGGAGTACACCGGGGAGCTGTTTTTT
NA	TRBV11-3	TRBD1	TRBJ2-2	CASSLAGGRELFF	TGTGCCAGCAGCTTAGCAGGGGGTAGGGAGCTGTTTTTT
NA	TRBV6-2/TRBV6-3	NA	TRBJ2-1	CASTPYGEHEQFF	TGTGCCAGCACCCCCTACGGAGAACATGAGCAGTTCTTC
NA	TRBV19	NA	TRBJ1-4	CASYTGTEKLFF	TGTGCCAGCTATACCGGGACCGAAAAACTGTTTTTT
NA	TRBV4-2	TRBD2	TRBJ2-4	CASSQDLAGGIVQYF	TGTGCCAGCAGCCAAGATCTTGCGGGGGGGATAGTTCAGTACTTC
NA	TRBV7-3	NA	TRBJ2-1	CASSLIGDLNEQFF	TGTGCCAGCAGCTTAATAGGGGACTTAAATGAGCAGTTCTTC
NA	TRBV5-1	NA	TRBJ2-5	CASSLRGAEETQYF	TGCGCCAGCAGCTTAAGGGGGGCTGAGGAGACCCAGTACTTC
once	TRBV5-1	NA	TRBJ2-1	CASSLSGPQDEQFF	TGCGCCAGCAGCTTATCTGGGCCCCAGGATGAGCAGTTCTTC
few	TRBV19	TRBD1	TRBJ1-5	CASSYHKGAFNQPQHF	TGTGCCAGTAGCTATCACAAGGGGGCCTTTAATCAGCCCCAGCATTTT
NA	TRBV5-1	NA	TRBJ2-2	CASRRDITGELFF	TGCGCCAGCCGCCGGGACATAACCGGGGAGCTGTTTTTT
NA	TRBV19	TRBD1	TRBJ2-1	CASSPWTGYHNEQFF	TGTGCCAGTAGTCCGTGGACAGGGTATCACAATGAGCAGTTCTTC
NA	TRBV11-3	NA	TRBJ1-1	CASSQGDQGEAFF	TGTGCCAGCAGCCAAGGAGATCAGGGAGAAGCTTTCTTT
NA	TRBV27	NA	TRBJ1-1	CASSPDWGAGTEAFF	TGTGCCAGCAGTCCTGATTGGGGGGCTGGGACTGAAGCTTTCTTT
many	TRBV27	NA	TRBJ2-1	CASRASSASLLNEQFF	TGTGCCAGCAGGGCCTCTTCGGCTAGCCTCCTCAATGAGCAGTTCTTC
NA	TRBV3-1/TRBV3-2	NA	TRBJ2-5	CASSLSGFKETQYF	TGTGCCAGCAGCCTCTCGGGATTCAAAGAGACCCAGTACTTC
NA	TRBV5-6	NA	TRBJ1-2	CASSLEQLYGYTF	TGTGCCAGCAGCTTGGAGCAGTTGTATGGCTACACCTTC
few	TRBV28	NA	TRBJ1-2	CASTGPPPHYGYTF	TGTGCCAGCACCGGACCCCCTCCCCACTATGGCTACACCTTC
NA	TRBV7-6	NA	TRBJ2-7	CASSQSGNSYEQYF	TGTGCCAGCAGCCAGTCAGGGAACTCCTACGAGCAGTACTTC
once	TRBV7-6	NA	TRBJ1-5	CASSLSRENNQPQHF	TGTGCCAGCAGCTTAAGCAGGGAGAACAATCAGCCCCAGCATTTT
NA	TRBV19	TRBD1	TRBJ1-1	CASSHLRTGGVGEAFF	TGTGCCAGTAGTCACCTCCGGACAGGGGGGGTAGGTGAAGCTTTCTTT
NA	TRBV7-2	NA	TRBJ2-2	CASSPNSGPGGELFF	TGTGCCAGCAGTCCGAACTCGGGGCCTGGCGGGGAGCTGTTTTTT
NA	TRBV6-2/TRBV6-3	NA	TRBJ2-7	CASSWLGRTYEQYF	TGTGCCAGCAGTTGGTTAGGCAGAACCTACGAGCAGTACTTC
NA	TRBV19	NA	TRBJ2-2	CASSSTGRIGELFF	TGTGCCAGTAGTAGTACGGGGAGGATCGGGGAGCTGTTTTTT
NA	TRBV11-2	NA	TRBJ1-4	CASRSRGEKLFF	TGTGCCAGCAGGAGTCGGGGCGAAAAACTGTTTTTT
NA	TRBV25-1	NA	TRBJ1-4	CASSEPRGRNEKLFF	TGTGCCAGCAGTGAACCCAGGGGCCGAAATGAAAAACTGTTTTTT
NA	TRBV6-2/TRBV6-3	TRBD1	TRBJ2-7	CASSYLPTRQGNNYEQYF	TGTGCCAGCAGTTACTTACCAACCCGACAGGGGAACAATTACGAGCAGTACTTC
once	TRBV28	TRBD1	TRBJ1-5	CASSLGQGNQPQHF	TGTGCCAGCAGTTTGGGACAGGGAAATCAGCCCCAGCATTTT
NA	TRBV28	NA	TRBJ2-1	CASRGDYNEQFF	TGTGCCAGCAGAGGGGATTACAATGAGCAGTTCTTC
once	TRBV27	NA	TRBJ1-5	CASSFSPGRPQHF	TGTGCCAGCAGTTTCTCCCCGGGGCGGCCCCAGCATTTT